This T cell receptor (beta chain) comes out of a study of blood T cell repertoires in COVID-19. About the research overall: Italy, Spain and the United States were the sources of the convalescent and acute COVID-19 samples.

Authors' analysis steps: Cell counts per sample came from amplifying reference gene primers. Method: immunoSEQ multiplex PCR; TCRdb's copy keeps in-frame clones and lacks some. The DNA gave D and trimming, while V, J and clone size come from that table. This sample carries roughly 200,000 clones, around 85% of them seen once, and the ten largest clones take around 7.5%. V dropped 0 bases and J dropped 8 bases, with 13 bases sitting between them. This CDR3 is 15 amino acids long. CDR1 is SGHVS, CDR2 FQNEAQ, per germline. The receptor was derived from a woman aged 55-75 years with acute or convalescent COVID-19. This chain connects TRBV7-8 to TRBJ1-4, with D perhaps TRBD1 (5 bases). Sequenced sample: peripheral blood. The CDR3 loop is CASSLAGALGEKLFF. The CDR3 DNA reads TGTGCCAGCAGCTTAGCAGGGGCGCTTGGGGAAAAACTGTTTTTT.